This T cell receptor (beta chain) was profiled in a study of cytomegalovirus exposure and HLA in healthy donors. Overall study context: Among the 398 genotyped donors, around 81% were placed in the Caucasian-associated ancestry cluster. Study observations and caveats: TCR beta V- and J-gene trimming was later associated with a missense DCLRE1C variant.

The PCR contained 60 Vbeta and 13 Jbeta primers. Clones were read by immunoSEQ multiplex PCR, and TCRdb kept only the in-frame ones, dropping some. The sample carries approximately 110,000 clones, about 83% recorded once. V gave up 0 bases and J gave up 5 bases, with 8 bases separating them. Per the germline V gene, CDR1 is GTSNPN and CDR2 is SVGIG (reference sequence). The CDR3 is 12 amino acids. As to this clone: Its antigen is not known.

The TCR originated in a young man in good health and CMV-seronegative. J is TRBJ2-7 and V is TRBV30; D is possibly TRBD2 (5 bases). The sequenced sample consisted of PBMCs. The CDR3 sequence is CAWSVSGDEQYF. DNA for the CDR3: TGTGCCTGGAGTGTCTCCGGGGACGAGCAGTACTTC.